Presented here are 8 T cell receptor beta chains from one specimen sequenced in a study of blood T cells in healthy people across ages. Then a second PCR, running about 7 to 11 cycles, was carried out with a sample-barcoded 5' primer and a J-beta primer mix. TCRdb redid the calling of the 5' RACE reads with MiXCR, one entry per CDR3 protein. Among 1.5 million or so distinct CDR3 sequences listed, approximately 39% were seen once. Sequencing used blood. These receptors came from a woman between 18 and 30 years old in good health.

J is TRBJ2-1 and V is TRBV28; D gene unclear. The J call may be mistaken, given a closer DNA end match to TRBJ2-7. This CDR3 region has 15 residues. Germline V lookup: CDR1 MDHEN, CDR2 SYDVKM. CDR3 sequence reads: CASSLPLGSYNEQYF. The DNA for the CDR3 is TGTGCCAGCAGTTTACCCCTAGGATCCTACAATGAGCAGTACTTC.

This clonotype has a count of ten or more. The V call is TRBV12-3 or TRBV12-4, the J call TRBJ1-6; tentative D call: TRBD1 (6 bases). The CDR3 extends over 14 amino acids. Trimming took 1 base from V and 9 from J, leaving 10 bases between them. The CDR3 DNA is TGTGCCAGCAGTTTAGGGACAGTGGGTTCACCCCTCCACTTT. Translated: CASSLGTVGSPLHF.

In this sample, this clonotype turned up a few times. CDR3 in amino acids: CSATLIGGLYNEQFF. The CDR3, as DNA: TGCAGTGCTACACTTATCGGCGGGCTCTACAATGAGCAGTTCTTC. The chain uses TRBV20-1 and TRBJ2-1, with D perhaps matching TRBD2 (5 bases). Germline loops: CDR1 DFQATT, CDR2 SNEGSKA (reference sequence). V shed 4 bases and J shed 3 bases, with 16 bases lying between them. The CDR3 has 15 amino acids.

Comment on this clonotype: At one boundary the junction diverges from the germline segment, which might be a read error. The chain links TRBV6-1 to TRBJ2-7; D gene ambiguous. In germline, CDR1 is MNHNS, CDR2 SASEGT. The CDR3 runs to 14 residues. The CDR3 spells CASNQSPRLYAQYF. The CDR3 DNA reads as TGTGCCAGCAACCAATCACCTAGACTCTACGCGCAGTACTTC.

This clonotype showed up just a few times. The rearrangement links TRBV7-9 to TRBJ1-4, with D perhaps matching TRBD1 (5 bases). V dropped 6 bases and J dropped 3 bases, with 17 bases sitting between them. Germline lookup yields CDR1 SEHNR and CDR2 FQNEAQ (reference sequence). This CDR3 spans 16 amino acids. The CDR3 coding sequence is TGTGCCAGCAGTCGGGGAGGGGCTGGGGCTAATGAAAAACTGTTTTTT. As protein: CASSRGGAGANEKLFF.

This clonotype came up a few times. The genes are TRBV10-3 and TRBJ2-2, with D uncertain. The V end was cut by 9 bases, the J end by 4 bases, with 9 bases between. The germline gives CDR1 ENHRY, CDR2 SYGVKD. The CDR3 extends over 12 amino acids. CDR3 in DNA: TGTGCCATTAGAATCGTCACCGGGGAGCTGTTTTTT. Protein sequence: CAIRIVTGELFF.

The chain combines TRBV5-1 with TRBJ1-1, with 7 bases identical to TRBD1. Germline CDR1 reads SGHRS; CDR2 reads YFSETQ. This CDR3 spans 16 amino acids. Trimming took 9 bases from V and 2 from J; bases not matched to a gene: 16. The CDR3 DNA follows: TGCGCCACCCGTGTCGAGCCAGGGACAGTAAACACTGAAGCTTTCTTT. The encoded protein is CATRVEPGTVNTEAFF.

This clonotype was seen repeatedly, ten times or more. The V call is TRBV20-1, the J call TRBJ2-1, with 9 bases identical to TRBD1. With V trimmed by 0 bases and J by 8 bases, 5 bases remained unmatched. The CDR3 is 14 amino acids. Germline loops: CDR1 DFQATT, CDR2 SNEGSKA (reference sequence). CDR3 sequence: CSAREGQGIHEQFF. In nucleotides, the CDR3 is TGCAGTGCTAGAGAGGGACAGGGTATCCATGAGCAGTTCTTC.